These 4 T cell receptor beta chains were all obtained from the same sample, sequenced in a study of T cell responses to AZD1222 COVID-19 vaccine. The table came from immunoSEQ multiplex PCR; TCRdb's copy has only in-frame clones and leaves some out. This table has around 140,000 clones, roughly 92% appearing once. The material was peripheral blood, obtained on day 0 of AZD1222 vaccination. The origin of the receptors is an adult in good health.

Written as DNA, the CDR3 is TGTGCCAGCAGTTACTTGGGATGGGATGAGCAGTTCTTC. Residues: CASSYLGWDEQFF. This chain links TRBV6-5 with TRBJ2-1; no definite D call. Looked up from germline, CDR1 is MNHEY and CDR2 is SVGAGI. CDR3 size: 13 residues. Deletions cut 1 base from V and 8 bases from J, with 9 bases between.

V usage is TRBV10-3 and J usage is TRBJ2-7; either TRBD1 or TRBD2 may fit D (5 bases each). There are 12 residues in the CDR3. Trimming removed 9 bases from V and 3 bases from J, with 12 bases in between. CDR1 and CDR2 from the germline V gene are ENHRY and SYGVKD. CDR3 loop: CAISGPSYEQYF. Written as DNA, the CDR3 is TGTGCCATTTCGGGACCGAGCTACGAGCAGTACTTC.

This clone has just one count. V usage is TRBV25-1 and J usage is TRBJ2-2, with TRBD1 matching 8 bases. CDR1 is MGHDK and CDR2 is SYGVNS in the germline V gene. Losses at the gene ends were 3 bases for V and 5 bases for J; bases not matched to a gene: 8. This CDR3 has 16 residues. The CDR3 is CASSDLGTGFTGELFF. CDR3 nucleotides: TGTGCCAGCAGTGATCTAGGGACAGGTTTTACCGGGGAGCTGTTTTTT.

The chain couples TRBV11-2 to TRBJ2-7, with D unresolved. This CDR3 has 11 residues. Trimming removed 8 bases from V and 1 base from J, with 6 bases in between. The germline V gene encodes CDR1 SGHAT and CDR2 FQNNGV. CDR3 loop: CASGVSYEQYF. In DNA form, the CDR3 reads TGTGCCAGCGGGGTATCCTACGAGCAGTACTTC.